The sequence of this T cell receptor beta chain was determined in a study of CXCR3-negative and CXCR3-positive naive CD8 T cells. CDR1 LGHNA and CDR2 YSLEER come from the germline V gene. The CDR3 totals 15 residues. The TRB libraries of cDNA were built by UMI-labeled 5' RACE. TCRdb reprocessed the 5' RACE reads and stores each CDR3 protein as one record, lacking DNA. This sample contains 30,000 to 40,000 distinct CDR3 sequences. This TCR was recovered from a human donor in good health. Some clones in this sample may be carry-over from other donors' samples. The sequenced material came from memory CD8+ T cells from blood. The chain is built from TRBV4-3 and TRBJ2-7; TCRdb reports TRBD2, a call that lacks DNA to check it against. CDR3 residues: CASSHLSGDSYEQYF.